This entry describes one TCR beta chain. Its antigen is currently unknown. The source of the sample is a study of siplizumab effects on memory and regulatory T cells. Study results and caveats: The alloresponse seemed to draw substantially on naive T cells, which appeared more diverse than memory cells.

Libraries were prepared by immunoSEQ multiplex PCR; TCRdb keeps only in-frame clonotypes and omits some of them. Of tens of thousands of clones listed, around four fifths are singletons. Sequencing was done on a sample of memory CD4+ T cells sorted from blood. This sequence originates from a human donor in good health.

The CDR3 DNA is TGCGCCAGCAGCTCCGATGGACAGGACACCGGGGAGCTGTTTTTT. Amino acids: CASSSDGQDTGELFF. The rearrangement joins TRBV5-1 to TRBJ2-2; 7 bases line up with TRBD1. Germline CDR1 SGHRS, CDR2 YFSETQ. V trimming: 3 bases; J trimming: 3 bases; junction bases outside the gene matches: 5. The CDR3 has 15 amino acids.